Listed here is a single TCR beta chain. The data originate from a study of blood T cell repertoires in COVID-19. Study context: Donors in the United States, Italy and Spain gave samples during acute or convalescent COVID-19. From T cells, B-cell-depleted T cells, or PBMCs came the material, which was cDNA or gDNA.

Those who participated ranged in age from roughly 18 to 89 years and resided in 20 to 25 US areas. Authors' data handling: Estimation of nucleated cell counts relied on the amplification of reference gene primers. Only in-frame clones appear in the TCRdb table, and some are missing; sequencing was by immunoSEQ multiplex PCR. The DNA gave D and trimming, while V, J and clone size come from that table. The sample holds 150,000 to 200,000 clones, about 89% seen once. Per the germline V gene, CDR1 is LNHDA and CDR2 is SQIVND (reference sequence). Deletions cut 0 bases from V and 3 bases from J, with 6 bases between. The CDR3 loop spans 14 amino acids.

This sequence joins TRBV19 and TRBJ2-1; tentative D call: TRBD1 (5 bases). The sample taken for sequencing was PBMCs or T cells enriched from blood (not recorded which). The clonotype originates from a woman aged 18-29 years who had recovered from COVID-19. The CDR3 reads CASSIEGDYNEQFF. CDR3 nucleotides: TGTGCCAGTAGTATAGAAGGGGACTACAATGAGCAGTTCTTC.